Listed below are T cell receptor beta chains from one sample, sequenced in a study of T-cell reconstitution after alpha-beta-depleted transplantation in children. TCRdb used MiXCR to reprocess the PCR reads, holding one entry per CDR3 protein. The sample consists of 500,000 to 750,000 distinct CDR3 sequences, approximately 30% of them appearing once. Sequenced here: PBMCs, sampled before TCRalphabeta/CD19-depleted stem cell transplant. The receptor source for this set is a boy in the first two years of life with Wiskott-Aldrich syndrome, due to receive a stem cell transplant. Both conserved end residues are part of each CDR3. Fields, in order: V gene, D gene, J gene, clone size, CDR3 DNA, CDR3 protein. A D gene is named only where the DNA matches it firmly. The size field is filled for only some rows; it gives once, few, many or a size class.

TRBV30,NA,TRBJ2-5,NA,TGTGCCTGGAGTGACCAAGAGACCCAGTACTTC,CAWSDQETQYF
TRBV20-1,NA,TRBJ2-2,few,TGCAGTGCTAGAGGGGGTCTAGCTTCCGGGGAGCTGTTTTTT,CSARGGLASGELFF
TRBV15,NA,TRBJ2-7,few,TGTGCCACCAGCAGAGTTTCAGGCGAGCAGTACTTC,CATSRVSGEQYF
TRBV6-5,TRBD2,TRBJ2-1,few,TGTGCCAGCAGTTACTCGAGGACTAGCGACCCCAGGGATGAGCAGTTCTTC,CASSYSRTSDPRDEQFF
TRBV21-1,NA,TRBJ2-7,NA,TGTGCCAGCAACGGGACACGGGGGACCTACGAGCAGTACTTC,CASNGTRGTYEQYF
TRBV6-5,NA,TRBJ2-3,few,TGTGCCAGCAGTTACTCTCCCAGAACAGATACGCAGTATTTT,CASSYSPRTDTQYF
TRBV29-1,TRBD2,TRBJ2-3,NA,TGCAGCGTTTGGACTAGCGGGACCACAGATACGCAGTATTTT,CSVWTSGTTDTQYF
TRBV7-2,NA,TRBJ2-3,NA,TGTGCCAGCAGCTTAGTGGCCCTCGGGAGCACAGATACGCAGTATTTT,CASSLVALGSTDTQYF
TRBV29-1,TRBD1,TRBJ2-5,few,TGCAGCGTCGAAACGGGACAGGGCGGGACCCAGTACTTC,CSVETGQGGTQYF
TRBV20-1,TRBD2,TRBJ2-1,few,TGCAGTGCTGGTTCCCCCTGGACTAGCGGCTACAATGAGCAGTTCTTC,CSAGSPWTSGYNEQFF